Listed below are T cell receptor beta chains from one sample, sequenced in a study of cytomegalovirus exposure and HLA in healthy donors. Repertoires were generated with immunoSEQ multiplex PCR, while TCRdb's copy carries only in-frame clones and drops some. Among over 150,000 clones listed, over 65% were seen once. Sequencing was done on a sample of PBMCs. The source of these receptors is a woman in her twenties or thirties in good health and CMV-seropositive. Both conserved end residues are part of each CDR3. The D gene is left open where the match is weak. Rows may omit the clone size; those that give it use once, few, many or a size class.

d_call j_call v_call clone_size cdr3_aa cdr3_nt
TRBD2 TRBJ2-1 TRBV28 NA CASNSGSSYNEQFF TGTGCCAGCAACAGCGGGAGCTCCTACAATGAGCAGTTCTTC
TRBD2 TRBJ2-1 TRBV5-1 NA CASSTGLPAGNEQFF TGCGCCAGCAGCACGGGACTACCCGCAGGAAATGAGCAGTTCTTC
NA TRBJ2-5 TRBV5-1 few CASSLDYGEQETQYF TGCGCCAGCAGCTTGGACTACGGGGAGCAAGAGACCCAGTACTTC
NA TRBJ1-1 TRBV28 NA CASSRAGPDPPEAFF TGTGCCAGCAGCAGAGCGGGCCCCGACCCCCCTGAAGCTTTCTTT
TRBD2 TRBJ2-5 TRBV9 NA CASSVGLALQETQYF TGTGCCAGCAGCGTTGGACTAGCGCTCCAAGAGACCCAGTACTTC
TRBD1 TRBJ2-7 TRBV15 NA CATSRDRASYEQYF TGTGCCACCAGCAGGGACAGGGCATCCTACGAGCAGTACTTC
TRBD1 TRBJ1-2 TRBV5-1 NA CASSLAGTGRSKSYGYTF TGCGCCAGCAGCTTGGCGGGGACAGGGAGGTCGAAAAGCTATGGCTACACCTTC
TRBD1 TRBJ2-1 TRBV7-8 NA CASSSSRGLGNEQFF TGTGCCAGCAGCTCATCGAGGGGGCTCGGGAATGAGCAGTTCTTC
TRBD1 TRBJ1-5 TRBV5-1 NA CASSRQGGANQPQHF TGCGCCAGCAGCCGACAGGGGGGGGCTAATCAGCCCCAGCATTTT
TRBD1 TRBJ2-7 TRBV27 once CASSKVATGGADYEQYF TGTGCCAGCAGTAAGGTAGCAACAGGGGGCGCCGACTACGAGCAGTACTTC
TRBD1 TRBJ2-5 TRBV5-6 NA CASSPETGWGETQYF TGTGCCAGCAGCCCTGAGACAGGGTGGGGAGAGACCCAGTACTTC
NA TRBJ1-4 TRBV4-3 once CASSQGTQATNEKLFF TGCGCCAGCAGCCAAGGAACACAGGCAACTAATGAAAAACTGTTTTTT
NA TRBJ2-7 TRBV6-5 NA CASSYSRQIYEQYF TGTGCCAGCAGTTACTCTCGACAGATTTACGAGCAGTACTTC
NA TRBJ2-2 TRBV4-1 NA CASSTISDGGELFF TGCGCCAGCAGCACGATAAGCGACGGTGGGGAGCTGTTTTTT
NA TRBJ2-7 TRBV6-4 NA CASSSQVDYEQYF TGTGCCAGCAGCTCACAGGTGGACTACGAGCAGTACTTC
NA TRBJ2-7 TRBV7-8 NA CASSLGQAARSYEQYF TGTGCCAGCAGCTTAGGACAGGCCGCCCGATCCTACGAGCAGTACTTC
NA TRBJ2-5 TRBV9 NA CASGVSVAGETQYF TGTGCCAGTGGAGTTTCGGTCGCCGGTGAGACCCAGTACTTC
TRBD1 TRBJ1-1 TRBV9 NA CASSAPTGGDRNTEAFF TGTGCCAGCAGCGCCCCGACAGGGGGCGATCGGAACACTGAAGCTTTCTTT
TRBD2 TRBJ2-5 TRBV6-4 few CASSVEAGGAETQYF TGTGCCAGCAGTGTGGAAGCGGGAGGCGCAGAGACCCAGTACTTC
NA TRBJ2-7 TRBV4-1 NA CASSQDTSGNPYEQYF TGCGCCAGCAGCCAAGATACCAGCGGCAACCCCTACGAGCAGTACTTC
TRBD1 TRBJ1-2 TRBV27 NA CASSLDRVKGYTF TGTGCCAGCAGTTTGGACAGGGTGAAAGGCTACACCTTC
NA TRBJ2-1 TRBV7-2 NA CASSLGQNNEQFF TGTGCCAGCAGCTTAGGGCAGAACAATGAGCAGTTCTTC
NA TRBJ1-1 TRBV6-4 NA CASSDFTGTEAFF TGTGCCAGCAGTGACTTCACAGGAACCGAAGCTTTCTTT
TRBD2 TRBJ2-7 TRBV2 NA CASSENSGTNTYEQYF TGTGCCAGCAGTGAAAACTCCGGGACTAACACCTACGAGCAGTACTTC
TRBD1 TRBJ2-7 TRBV6-5 few CASSPSGTGSYEQYF TGTGCCAGCAGTCCCTCCGGGACAGGGTCCTACGAGCAGTACTTC
NA TRBJ2-5 TRBV7-9 NA CASSPWTTQETQYF TGTGCCAGCAGCCCCTGGACTACACAAGAGACCCAGTACTTC
TRBD1 TRBJ2-5 TRBV30 NA CAWTAGGQGIETQYF TGTGCCTGGACCGCCGGGGGACAGGGGATCGAGACCCAGTACTTC
TRBD2 TRBJ2-7 TRBV19 NA CASSKTGTKDYEQYF TGTGCCAGTAGTAAAACCGGGACTAAAGACTACGAGCAGTACTTC
NA TRBJ2-4 TRBV7-9 NA CASSLYVNIQYF TGTGCCAGCAGCTTATATGTGAACATTCAGTACTTC
NA TRBJ2-4 TRBV7-8 NA CASSLTRQADKNIQYF TGTGCCAGCAGCTTAACCCGGCAGGCCGACAAAAACATTCAGTACTTC
NA TRBJ1-5 TRBV19 few CASSDLGREQPQHF TGTGCCAGTAGTGATCTGGGGAGGGAGCAGCCCCAGCATTTT
TRBD2 TRBJ2-5 TRBV5-1 NA CASSQGLAASGETQYF TGCGCCAGCAGCCAAGGACTAGCGGCCTCAGGGGAGACCCAGTACTTC
NA TRBJ1-1 TRBV30 NA CAWSGQVEAFF TGTGCCTGGAGTGGACAGGTCGAAGCTTTCTTT
NA TRBJ1-2 TRBV28 few CATPTHGNLNYGYTF TGTGCCACCCCCACGCACGGGAACCTTAACTATGGCTACACCTTC
NA TRBJ1-3 TRBV2 few CASSERGADGNTIYF TGTGCCAGCAGTGAAAGGGGCGCGGATGGAAACACCATATATTTT
NA TRBJ2-2 TRBV28 NA CASSSGQWGTGELFF TGTGCCAGCAGTTCAGGACAGTGGGGGACCGGGGAGCTGTTTTTT
NA TRBJ2-7 TRBV5-1 once CASSLDVAGYEQYF TGCGCCAGCAGCTTGGATGTGGCAGGCTACGAGCAGTACTTC
TRBD2 TRBJ2-7 TRBV11-2 NA CASSFGQLAGSYEQYF TGTGCCAGCAGCTTCGGGCAACTAGCGGGATCCTACGAGCAGTACTTC
NA TRBJ1-5 TRBV4-1 NA CASSQAGQGLTFQPQHF TGCGCCAGCAGCCAAGCAGGTCAGGGGTTGACGTTTCAGCCCCAGCATTTT
NA TRBJ1-6 TRBV28 NA CASSLWRAEDSPLHF TGTGCCAGCAGTTTATGGAGGGCAGAAGATTCACCCCTCCACTTT
TRBD2 TRBJ2-6 TRBV6-1 NA CASRGGSALFLLTF TGTGCCAGCAGGGGGGGGTCAGCCCTGTTCTTGCTGACTTTC
TRBD1 TRBJ1-1 TRBV10-3 NA CAIKPADRGGTEAFF TGTGCCATCAAACCCGCCGACAGGGGGGGGACTGAAGCTTTCTTT
TRBD2 TRBJ2-2 TRBV2 NA CASHGTSHPGELFF TGTGCCAGCCACGGGACTAGCCATCCCGGGGAGCTGTTTTTT
NA TRBJ1-1 TRBV2 NA CATGGTEAFF TGTGCCACTGGGGGGACTGAAGCTTTCTTT
NA TRBJ2-3 TRBV19 NA CASSRTVSTDTQYF TGTGCCAGTAGTCGGACAGTCAGCACAGATACGCAGTATTTT
NA TRBJ2-1 TRBV19 NA CASSSPGTRIYNEQFF TGTGCCAGTAGCTCCCCCGGGACAAGAATCTACAATGAGCAGTTCTTC
TRBD1 TRBJ1-1 TRBV9 few CASSVEPGQGYFEAFF TGTGCCAGCAGCGTCGAGCCGGGACAGGGTTACTTTGAAGCTTTCTTT
TRBD1 TRBJ1-1 TRBV9 NA CASSIPGDREPFF TGTGCCAGCTCGATCCCTGGGGACAGGGAACCTTTCTTT
NA TRBJ2-7 TRBV7-8 NA CASSLGGGLPTTYEQYF TGTGCCAGCAGCTTAGGAGGGGGACTACCGACCACGTACGAGCAGTACTTC
TRBD2 TRBJ2-1 TRBV7-3 NA CASSLLGSGGNNEQFF TGTGCCAGCAGCTTACTTGGGAGCGGGGGGAACAATGAGCAGTTCTTC
TRBD2 TRBJ2-7 TRBV10-1 few CVVREGKSTYEQYF TGCGTCGTCCGGGAGGGCAAATCCACCTACGAGCAGTACTTC
NA TRBJ1-2 TRBV5-1 NA CASSATVLSGYTF TGCGCCAGCAGCGCGACAGTATTGAGTGGCTACACCTTC
NA TRBJ1-1 TRBV10-1 NA CASSESLGNTEAFF TGCGCCAGCAGTGAGTCACTCGGGAACACTGAAGCTTTCTTT
NA TRBJ1-1 TRBV19 NA CASHPDSLNTEAFF TGTGCCAGCCACCCAGACAGCCTGAACACTGAAGCTTTCTTT